The entry below describes one T cell receptor (beta chain). Only a few counts were recorded for this clonotype. The antigen this receptor binds is unknown. One base away there is no much larger clone; base qualities are not given. This sample is drawn from a study of T-cell memory formation after mild COVID-19 (dated by TCRdb to 2020 to 2023). Some background on the complete study: Most TCR sequence clusters were specific to one of the two donors. T-cell clones expanding and contracting after mild COVID-19 in two donors were tracked by longitudinal TCRalpha and TCRbeta repertoire sequencing. The cohort was made up of two young adult volunteers, one female and one male, who were previously healthy. What the authors observed across the whole study: The study included only a couple of mild cases, and larger cohorts that include severe cases with pre-infection samples were judged to be necessary. Some responding clones were detected in pre-infection memory, which suggested that pre-existing cross-reactive memory T cells had joined the SARS-CoV-2 response. Contracting CD4+ clones turned up mainly in the CM and EM memory subsets, whereas EMRA was where CD8+ clones were enriched. Whether the second-wave clones peaking on day 37 were SARS-CoV-2 specific was not confirmed. Clones contracting from day 15 to 85 had balanced CD4/CD8 phenotypes, while a second wave expanding from day 15 to 37 was biased towards CD4+.

Ficoll-Paque density gradient centrifugation was used to isolate PBMCs. There are 16 amino acids in the CDR3, from cysteine to phenylalanine inclusive. The DNA shown is the 48-base CDR3, in frame from base 1. V loses 2 bases, J loses 0 bases, and the germline ends lie 11 bases apart. The sequencing machine was an Illumina NovaSeq 6000. Using 5'RACE with constant-segment primers, TCRalpha and TCRbeta cDNA libraries were constructed, with sample barcodes and unique molecular identifiers added in the process. RNA was extracted from every sample with Trizol reagent. The libraries were amplified in two PCR steps, and the second step added a second sample barcode and Illumina TruSeq adapters. Sequencing of libraries was performed on an Illumina NovaSeq with 2 x 150 bp paired-end reads. Per the original workflow: The reads were demultiplexed and collapsed into UMI-guided consensus sequences using migec v1.2.7. Using mixcr v2.1.11, the UMI consensuses were aligned to TRA and TRB V and J templates and assembled into clonotypes. Expanded or contracted clonotypes were those called significant by both edgeR and NoisET, with noise models trained on biological replicates. For edgeR calls, the thresholds were a false discovery rate-adjusted p below 0.01 and a log2 fold-change of 1. As an exploratory analysis of dynamics, PCA with hierarchical clustering was applied to max-normalized trajectories of the 1000 most abundant clonotypes. Separately sequenced CD4+ and CD8+ repertoires were used to assign a CD4 or CD8 phenotype to each responding clone. TCRdb reanalyzed the raw reads on its own, using fastp at Q25 for trimming and MiXCR for clone calling, and kept in-frame beta chains. Each CDR3 protein gets just one entry, which takes the most common genes and DNA from the rows behind it. The V and J calls reflect TCRdb's pipeline rather than the authors' work. Recorded for this sample are fewer than 650,000 distinct CDR3 sequences; 17% of them occurred a single time. The top ten clones comprise about 7.5% of the sample.

The sequence is built from TRBV12-3 or TRBV12-4 and TRBJ2-1; a weak D assignment points to TRBD2 (7 bases agree). The receptor was derived from an adult woman who had mild COVID-19 (a few samples of this study predate the infection). The sample titles of this study are shuffled in the database, so cell type and time point are left out; the donor was told from shared clones. The sequencing input was PBMCs or a T cell subset sorted from them (not recorded which). The sequenced DNA: TGTGCCAGCAGTTTACGGGGGGCCGGCTCCTACAATGAGCAGTTCTTC. This gives the protein CASSLRGAGSYNEQFF.